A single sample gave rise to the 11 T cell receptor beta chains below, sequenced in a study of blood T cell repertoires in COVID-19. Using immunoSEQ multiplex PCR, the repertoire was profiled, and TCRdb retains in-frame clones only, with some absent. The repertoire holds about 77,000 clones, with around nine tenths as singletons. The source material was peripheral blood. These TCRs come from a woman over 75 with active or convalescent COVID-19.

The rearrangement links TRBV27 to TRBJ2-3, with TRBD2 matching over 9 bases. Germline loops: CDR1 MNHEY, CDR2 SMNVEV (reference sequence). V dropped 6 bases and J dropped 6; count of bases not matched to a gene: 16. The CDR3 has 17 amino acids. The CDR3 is CASSILVRGGHVDTQYF. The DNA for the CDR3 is TGTGCCAGCAGCATCCTTGTGCGGGGGGGCCACGTGGATACGCAGTATTTT.

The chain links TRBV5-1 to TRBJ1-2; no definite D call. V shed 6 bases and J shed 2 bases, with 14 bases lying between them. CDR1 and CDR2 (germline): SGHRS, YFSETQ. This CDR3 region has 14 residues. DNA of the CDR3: TGCGCCAGCACCGCCCAGACGGGGAACTATGGCTACACCTTC. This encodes CASTAQTGNYGYTF.

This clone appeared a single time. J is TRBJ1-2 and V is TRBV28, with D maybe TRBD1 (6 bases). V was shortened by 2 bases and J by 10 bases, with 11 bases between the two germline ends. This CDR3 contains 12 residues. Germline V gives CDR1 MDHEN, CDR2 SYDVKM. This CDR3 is CASSLQGSDYTF. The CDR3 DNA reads TGTGCCAGCAGTTTACAGGGGAGTGACTACACCTTC.

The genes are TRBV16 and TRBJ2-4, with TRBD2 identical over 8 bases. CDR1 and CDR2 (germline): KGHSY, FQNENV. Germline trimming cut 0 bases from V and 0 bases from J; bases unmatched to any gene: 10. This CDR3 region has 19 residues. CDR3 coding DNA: TGTGCCAGCAGCCAATCTCCAGCGGGGGACCATCTAGCCAAAAACATTCAGTACTTC. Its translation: CASSQSPAGDHLAKNIQYF.

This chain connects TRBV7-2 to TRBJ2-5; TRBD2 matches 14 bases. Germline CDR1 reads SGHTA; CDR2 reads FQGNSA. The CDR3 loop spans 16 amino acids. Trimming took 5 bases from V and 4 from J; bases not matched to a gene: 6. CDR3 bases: TGTGCCAGCAGCAGGGGACTAGCGGGGGCCCGAGAGACCCAGTACTTC. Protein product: CASSRGLAGARETQYF.

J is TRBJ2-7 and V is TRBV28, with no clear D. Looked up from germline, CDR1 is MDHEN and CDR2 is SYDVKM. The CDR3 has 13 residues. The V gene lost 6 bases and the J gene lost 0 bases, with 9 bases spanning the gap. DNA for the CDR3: TGTGCCAGCAGCCCGAACTTCTCCTACGAGCAGTACTTC. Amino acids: CASSPNFSYEQYF.

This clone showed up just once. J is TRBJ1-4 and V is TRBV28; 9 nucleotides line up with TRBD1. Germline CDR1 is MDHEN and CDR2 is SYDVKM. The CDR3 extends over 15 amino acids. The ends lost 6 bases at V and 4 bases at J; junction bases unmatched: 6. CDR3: CASRLGTGFNEKLFF. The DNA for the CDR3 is TGTGCCAGCAGATTAGGGACAGGGTTTAATGAAAAACTGTTTTTT. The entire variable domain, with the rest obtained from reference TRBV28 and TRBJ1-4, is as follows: DVKVTQSSRYLVKRTGEKVFLECVQDMDHENMFWYRQDPGLGLRLIYFSYDVKMKEKGDIPEGYSVSREKKERFSLILESASTNQTSMYLCASRLGTGFNEKLFFGSGTQLSVL.

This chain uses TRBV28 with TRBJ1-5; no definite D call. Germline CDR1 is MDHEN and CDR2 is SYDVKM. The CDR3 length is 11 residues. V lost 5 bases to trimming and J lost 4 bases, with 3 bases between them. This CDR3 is CASSQNQPQHF. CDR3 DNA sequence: TGTGCCAGCAGTCAAAATCAGCCCCAGCATTTT.

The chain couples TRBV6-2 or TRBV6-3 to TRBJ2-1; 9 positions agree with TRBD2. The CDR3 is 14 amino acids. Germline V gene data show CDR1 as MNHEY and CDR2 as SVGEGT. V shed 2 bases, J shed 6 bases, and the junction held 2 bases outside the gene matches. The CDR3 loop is CASSYKRGVNEQFF. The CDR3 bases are TGTGCCAGCAGTTACAAGCGGGGGGTCAATGAGCAGTTCTTC.

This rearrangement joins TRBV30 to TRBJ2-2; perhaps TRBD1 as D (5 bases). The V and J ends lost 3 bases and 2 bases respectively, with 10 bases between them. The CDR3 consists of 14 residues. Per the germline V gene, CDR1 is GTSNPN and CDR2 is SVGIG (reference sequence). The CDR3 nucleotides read TGTGCCTGGAGGATGACAGCTAACACCGGGGAGCTGTTTTTT. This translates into CAWRMTANTGELFF.

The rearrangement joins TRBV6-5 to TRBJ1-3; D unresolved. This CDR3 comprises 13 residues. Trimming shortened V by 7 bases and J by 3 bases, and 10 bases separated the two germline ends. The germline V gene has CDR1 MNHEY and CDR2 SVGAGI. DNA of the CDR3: TGTGCCAGCAAGGATCGGAGTGGAAACACCATATATTTT. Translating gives CASKDRSGNTIYF.